This is a list of T cell receptor beta chains from one sample in a study of shared clonotypes between healthy human individuals. Sequenced by immunoSEQ multiplex PCR; TCRdb stores in-frame clones only, minus some. The profile shows about 1.1 million clones, around 82% of them singletons. Sequencing was performed on memory CD4+ T cells from PBMCs. All receptors derive from a man younger than 35 in good health. Some clones in this sample may be carry-over from other donors' samples. CDR3s include the opening cysteine and the closing phenylalanine or tryptophan. D genes are given only for firm matches. The size of a clone is reported for some rows only, either as once, few or many, or as a class for expanded clones.

CDR3 length	J gene	V gene	D gene	clone size	CDR3 protein	CDR3 DNA
13	TRBJ1-5	TRBV7-2	-	-	CASSLSFNQPQHF	TGTGCCAGCAGCTTATCCTTCAATCAGCCCCAGCATTTT
16	TRBJ1-2	TRBV10-1	TRBD1	-	CASRTGAFDLNYGYTF	TGCGCCAGCAGGACAGGGGCCTTCGACTTGAACTATGGCTACACCTTC
13	TRBJ1-2	TRBV5-1	-	few	CASSLEGDYGYTF	TGCGCCAGCAGCTTGGAGGGCGACTATGGCTACACCTTC
13	TRBJ1-1	TRBV28	-	-	CASSFKGFPEAFF	TGTGCCAGCAGTTTTAAGGGCTTCCCTGAAGCTTTCTTT
14	TRBJ2-1	TRBV6-6	-	-	CASSFTGSYNEQFF	TGTGCCAGCAGTTTCACGGGGTCCTACAATGAGCAGTTCTTC
14	TRBJ1-2	TRBV28	TRBD1	few	CASSRLRDSRGYTF	TGTGCCAGCAGTCGACTCCGGGACAGCCGAGGCTACACCTTC
15	TRBJ2-6	TRBV29-1	-	-	CSVEGAGSGANVLTF	TGCAGCGTTGAAGGTGCGGGGTCTGGGGCCAACGTCCTGACTTTC
11	TRBJ2-5	TRBV6-1	-	-	CASRQSETQYF	TGTGCCAGCCGACAAAGCGAGACCCAGTACTTC
16	TRBJ2-6	TRBV5-6	TRBD2	-	CASSPDGGTGANVLTF	TGTGCCAGCAGCCCCGACGGGGGGACTGGGGCCAACGTCCTGACTTTC
14	TRBJ2-1	TRBV5-1	TRBD2	-	CASGGLAGVNEQFF	TGCGCCAGCGGGGGACTAGCGGGAGTCAATGAGCAGTTCTTC
15	TRBJ1-4	TRBV2	TRBD1	-	CASTSQGTGSEKLFF	TGTGCCAGCACCAGTCAAGGGACAGGGAGTGAAAAACTGTTTTTT
17	TRBJ1-3	TRBV18	-	many	CASSPFPTGPSGNTIYF	TGTGCCAGCTCACCATTTCCAACAGGGCCTTCTGGAAACACCATATATTTT
14	TRBJ2-5	TRBV5-1	-	once	CASSREGAQETQYF	TGCGCCAGCAGCCGGGAGGGGGCACAAGAGACCCAGTACTTC
15	TRBJ1-2	TRBV9	-	few	CASSVAPGTNYGYTF	TGTGCCAGCAGCGTAGCTCCGGGAACTAACTATGGCTACACCTTC
13	TRBJ2-3	TRBV9	-	few	CASSPQPADTQYF	TGTGCCAGCAGCCCGCAACCCGCAGATACGCAGTATTTT
13	TRBJ2-1	TRBV19	-	-	CASRLSSYNEQFF	TGTGCCAGTAGGCTAAGCTCCTACAATGAGCAGTTCTTC
14	TRBJ1-1	TRBV29-1	-	few	CSVWRGALNTEAFF	TGCAGCGTTTGGCGGGGAGCTTTGAACACTGAAGCTTTCTTT
19	TRBJ1-6	TRBV21-1	-	-	CASSKVQALVLSYNSPLHF	TGTGCCAGCAGCAAAGTACAGGCTCTTGTCCTCTCCTATAATTCACCCCTCCACTTT
14	TRBJ1-1	TRBV4-3	TRBD1	-	CASSQGPGGSEAFF	TGCGCCAGCAGCCAGGGCCCAGGGGGCAGTGAAGCTTTCTTT
16	TRBJ2-3	TRBV6-6	TRBD2	-	CASSSPEREGADTQYF	TGTGCCAGCAGTAGCCCCGAGCGGGAGGGAGCAGATACGCAGTATTTT
15	TRBJ2-7	TRBV7-2	TRBD1	-	CASSLVTGGTYEQYF	TGTGCCAGCAGCTTAGTGACAGGGGGTACCTACGAGCAGTACTTC
13	TRBJ2-7	TRBV5-1	-	-	CASRNREGYEQYF	TGCGCCAGCAGAAACAGGGAGGGCTACGAGCAGTACTTC
13	TRBJ1-2	TRBV19	TRBD1	-	CASSIGQDYGYTF	TGTGCCAGTAGTATTGGACAGGACTATGGCTACACCTTC
11	TRBJ2-7	TRBV7-9	-	-	CASSLIHEQYF	TGTGCCAGCAGCTTAATTCACGAGCAGTACTTC
15	TRBJ1-1	TRBV28	-	-	CASSPPGQGNTEAFF	TGTGCCAGCAGCCCGCCGGGGCAGGGGAACACTGAAGCTTTCTTT
15	TRBJ2-3	TRBV6-1	TRBD1	-	CASSVRDRTADTQYF	TGTGCCAGCAGTGTCCGGGACAGGACCGCAGATACGCAGTATTTT
13	TRBJ1-1	TRBV11-2	-	-	CASSFGALGGAFF	TGTGCCAGCAGCTTCGGTGCCCTGGGCGGAGCTTTCTTT
14	TRBJ1-2	TRBV28	-	-	CASSISGQRYGYTF	TGTGCCAGCAGCATCTCCGGACAGCGCTATGGCTACACCTTC
15	TRBJ2-5	TRBV14	-	-	CASSQVRPGAETQYF	TGTGCCAGCAGCCAAGTGAGGCCAGGGGCGGAGACCCAGTACTTC
15	TRBJ1-2	TRBV28	TRBD1	-	CASSPGQGPPYGYTF	TGTGCCAGCAGTCCTGGACAGGGGCCACCTTATGGCTACACCTTC
18	TRBJ1-4	TRBV15	-	-	CATGRNYGQKATNEKLFF	TGTGCCACCGGTCGGAACTACGGACAGAAAGCAACTAATGAAAAACTGTTTTTT